The rows below give T cell receptor beta chains drawn from one sample of a study of OX40 agonist ivuxolimab in advanced cancers. Profiling relied on immunoSEQ multiplex PCR, and the TCRdb table lists in-frame clones only, not all of them. In the table there are 13,000 or so clones, approximately 84% of which are singletons. This sample comprised CD4+ or CD8+ T cells sorted from blood, obtained in a trial of the OX40 agonist ivuxolimab. These receptor sequences come from an adult with an advanced solid tumor such as melanoma, head and neck, liver or kidney cancer. CDR3s include the opening cysteine and the closing phenylalanine or tryptophan. A D gene is named only where the DNA matches it firmly. Clone size, where shown, is once, few, many, or a class for clones that have expanded.

j_call: TRBJ1-5; d_call: .; clone_size: .; v_call: TRBV18; cdr3_aa: CASSQTRSGNQPQHF; cdr3_nt: TGTGCCAGCTCACAGACAAGGTCGGGCAATCAGCCCCAGCATTTT
j_call: TRBJ2-7; d_call: .; clone_size: .; v_call: TRBV11-3; cdr3_aa: CASSSLPEATGYEQYF; cdr3_nt: TGTGCCAGCAGCTCCCTTCCCGAGGCCACGGGCTACGAGCAGTACTTC
j_call: TRBJ2-7; d_call: TRBD1; clone_size: .; v_call: TRBV2; cdr3_aa: CASSFGQGQRQYF; cdr3_nt: TGTGCCAGCAGTTTCGGACAGGGTCAACGGCAGTACTTC
j_call: TRBJ2-2; d_call: .; clone_size: .; v_call: TRBV12-5; cdr3_aa: CASGFGGGELFF; cdr3_nt: TGTGCTAGTGGTTTCGGGGGTGGGGAGCTGTTTTTT
j_call: TRBJ1-2; d_call: .; clone_size: few; v_call: TRBV6-5; cdr3_aa: CASSLEPIYGYTF; cdr3_nt: TGTGCCAGCAGCCTGGAGCCGATCTATGGCTACACCTTC
j_call: TRBJ2-7; d_call: .; clone_size: .; v_call: TRBV27; cdr3_aa: CASSLGIQTYEQYF; cdr3_nt: TGTGCCAGCAGTCTAGGGATTCAAACCTACGAGCAGTACTTC
j_call: TRBJ1-2; d_call: .; clone_size: .; v_call: TRBV5-1; cdr3_aa: CASSFSYGSLYGYTF; cdr3_nt: TGCGCCAGCAGCTTTAGCTACGGATCCCTCTATGGCTACACCTTC
j_call: TRBJ1-4; d_call: .; clone_size: medium-sized; v_call: TRBV7-8; cdr3_aa: CASSVTQRSNEKLFF; cdr3_nt: TGTGCCAGCAGCGTTACTCAAAGGAGTAATGAAAAACTGTTTTTT
j_call: TRBJ1-3; d_call: TRBD1; clone_size: .; v_call: TRBV4-1; cdr3_aa: CASKLEGGVAGNTIYF; cdr3_nt: TGCGCCAGCAAACTCGAAGGGGGCGTTGCTGGAAACACCATATATTTT
j_call: TRBJ2-1; d_call: .; clone_size: .; v_call: TRBV12-2; cdr3_aa: CASRYSGRARNEQFF; cdr3_nt: TGTGCAAGTCGCTATAGCGGGAGGGCCAGGAATGAGCAGTTCTTC
j_call: TRBJ2-7; d_call: .; clone_size: .; v_call: TRBV11-2; cdr3_aa: CASRGLNEQYF; cdr3_nt: TGTGCCAGCAGGGGCCTAAATGAGCAGTACTTC
j_call: TRBJ2-2; d_call: TRBD1; clone_size: .; v_call: TRBV27; cdr3_aa: CASSLGQGRTGELFF; cdr3_nt: TGTGCCAGCAGTTTAGGACAGGGCAGGACCGGGGAGCTGTTTTTT
j_call: TRBJ2-7; d_call: TRBD1; clone_size: .; v_call: TRBV9; cdr3_aa: CASSVGGTGKDEQYF; cdr3_nt: TGTGCCAGCAGCGTCGGGGGGACAGGGAAAGACGAGCAGTACTTC
j_call: TRBJ2-1; d_call: TRBD1; clone_size: few; v_call: TRBV5-6; cdr3_aa: CAWQPGQYYNEQFF; cdr3_nt: TGTGCCTGGCAGCCGGGACAGTATTACAATGAGCAGTTCTTC
j_call: TRBJ1-5; d_call: .; clone_size: .; v_call: TRBV4-1; cdr3_aa: CASSQVGATGDQPQHF; cdr3_nt: TGCGCCAGCAGCCAAGTGGGGGCTACAGGTGATCAGCCCCAGCATTTT
j_call: TRBJ2-7; d_call: TRBD2; clone_size: .; v_call: TRBV7-3; cdr3_aa: CASSLSGSGHEQYF; cdr3_nt: TGTGCCAGCAGTTTAAGCGGGAGCGGCCACGAGCAGTACTTC
j_call: TRBJ1-4; d_call: .; clone_size: .; v_call: TRBV25-1; cdr3_aa: CASSLGESEKLFF; cdr3_nt: TGTGCCAGCAGTTTAGGGGAATCCGAAAAACTGTTTTTT
j_call: TRBJ2-5; d_call: .; clone_size: .; v_call: TRBV30; cdr3_aa: CAWRNLLQETQYF; cdr3_nt: TGTGCCTGGAGGAATCTTCTGCAAGAGACCCAGTACTTC
j_call: TRBJ2-7; d_call: .; clone_size: medium-sized; v_call: TRBV11-1; cdr3_aa: CASSLVGNRYEQYF; cdr3_nt: TGTGCCAGCAGCTTAGTCGGGAACCGCTACGAGCAGTACTTC
j_call: TRBJ2-5; d_call: .; clone_size: .; v_call: TRBV6-1; cdr3_aa: CASSEVGRETQYF; cdr3_nt: TGTGCCAGCAGTGAAGTGGGCCGGGAGACCCAGTACTTC
j_call: TRBJ1-5; d_call: .; clone_size: .; v_call: TRBV7-8; cdr3_aa: CASSWGVQGSNQPQHF; cdr3_nt: TGTGCCAGCAGCTGGGGTGTTCAGGGGAGCAATCAGCCCCAGCATTTT
j_call: TRBJ2-5; d_call: .; clone_size: .; v_call: TRBV7-6; cdr3_aa: CASTLWSGVDRPQETQYF; cdr3_nt: TGTGCCAGCACCCTTTGGTCCGGGGTTGATCGTCCCCAAGAGACCCAGTACTTC
j_call: TRBJ2-1; d_call: .; clone_size: .; v_call: TRBV7-6; cdr3_aa: CASTLTNEQFF; cdr3_nt: TGTGCCAGCACCCTCACCAATGAGCAGTTCTTC
j_call: TRBJ2-7; d_call: .; clone_size: .; v_call: TRBV7-6; cdr3_aa: CASSLAADLGYEQYF; cdr3_nt: TGTGCCAGCAGCTTAGCCGCTGACCTGGGCTACGAGCAGTACTTC
j_call: TRBJ2-7; d_call: TRBD2; clone_size: few; v_call: TRBV7-9; cdr3_aa: CASSLDYGRGEQYF; cdr3_nt: TGTGCCAGCAGCTTAGATTACGGGAGGGGCGAGCAGTACTTC
j_call: TRBJ1-1; d_call: TRBD1; clone_size: once; v_call: TRBV2; cdr3_aa: CASSDPTGGNTEAFF; cdr3_nt: TGTGCCAGCAGTGACCCGACAGGGGGGAACACTGAAGCTTTCTTT
j_call: TRBJ2-3; d_call: TRBD2; clone_size: .; v_call: TRBV7-2; cdr3_aa: CASSIGLAGGGNTQYF; cdr3_nt: TGTGCCAGCAGCATAGGACTAGCGGGAGGGGGGAATACGCAGTATTTT
j_call: TRBJ1-2; d_call: .; clone_size: .; v_call: TRBV7-9; cdr3_aa: CASSPGGASVISNYGYTF; cdr3_nt: TGTGCCAGCAGCCCAGGCGGGGCGTCAGTGATTTCTAACTATGGCTACACCTTC
j_call: TRBJ2-3; d_call: TRBD2; clone_size: .; v_call: TRBV5-6; cdr3_aa: CASSGAGTSGGASTDTQYF; cdr3_nt: TGTGCCAGCAGCGGCGCCGGGACTAGCGGGGGGGCGAGCACAGATACGCAGTATTTT
j_call: TRBJ2-1; d_call: .; clone_size: once; v_call: TRBV7-9; cdr3_aa: CASSPYSGSYNEQFF; cdr3_nt: TGTGCCAGCAGTCCATATAGCGGTTCCTACAATGAGCAGTTCTTC
j_call: TRBJ1-1; d_call: .; clone_size: .; v_call: TRBV7-9; cdr3_aa: CASSFSQSNTEAFF; cdr3_nt: TGTGCCAGCAGCTTTTCACAGTCGAACACTGAAGCTTTCTTT
j_call: TRBJ2-1; d_call: .; clone_size: .; v_call: TRBV4-1; cdr3_aa: CASSQLPGLDNEQFF; cdr3_nt: TGCGCCAGCAGCCAATTACCGGGACTCGACAATGAGCAGTTCTTC
j_call: TRBJ2-7; d_call: TRBD2; clone_size: few; v_call: TRBV9; cdr3_aa: CASAERTSGYEQYF; cdr3_nt: TGTGCCAGCGCGGAGAGGACTAGCGGATACGAGCAGTACTTC
j_call: TRBJ1-1; d_call: TRBD1; clone_size: .; v_call: TRBV19; cdr3_aa: CASSIGTGGTEAFF; cdr3_nt: TGTGCCAGTAGTATCGGGACAGGGGGCACTGAAGCTTTCTTT
j_call: TRBJ2-1; d_call: .; clone_size: .; v_call: TRBV4-1; cdr3_aa: CASSQLLGSSYNEQFF; cdr3_nt: TGCGCCAGCAGCCAACTCTTAGGTAGCTCCTACAATGAGCAGTTCTTC
j_call: TRBJ1-3; d_call: TRBD1; clone_size: .; v_call: TRBV4-1; cdr3_aa: CASSPSTGLGNTIYF; cdr3_nt: TGCGCCAGCAGCCCCTCGACAGGGTTAGGAAACACCATATATTTT